The rows below give T cell receptor beta chains drawn from one sample of a study of blood T cell repertoires in COVID-19. Clones were read by immunoSEQ multiplex PCR, and TCRdb kept only the in-frame ones, dropping some. The data hold approximately 400,000 clones, with roughly 91% observed a single time. The source material was PBMCs or T cells enriched from blood (not recorded which). The receptors stem from a woman younger than 35 who had recovered from COVID-19. Each CDR3 is given with its conserved first and last residue. D genes are given only for firm matches. Clone size is not always given. Where it is, it says once, few, many or a class for expanded clones.

TRBJ1-1	-	-	TRBV7-9	CASSLESPDTEAFF	TGTGCCAGCAGCTTAGAGAGCCCTGACACTGAAGCTTTCTTT
TRBJ2-7	-	-	TRBV10-3	CAISESKAGRNSYEQYF	TGTGCCATCAGTGAGTCGAAGGCGGGTCGTAACTCCTACGAGCAGTACTTC
TRBJ1-6	-	-	TRBV7-2	CASSQAGRMDSPLHF	TGTGCCAGCAGCCAAGCGGGACGGATGGATTCACCCCTCCACTTT
TRBJ2-3	TRBD2	once	TRBV7-2	CASSPGLASQGTQYF	TGTGCCAGCAGCCCGGGACTAGCTTCCCAGGGTACGCAGTATTTT
TRBJ1-1	-	-	TRBV4-2	CASSQDLESRGNTEAFF	TGTGCCAGCAGCCAAGATCTGGAGTCACGGGGGAACACTGAAGCTTTCTTT
TRBJ2-2	TRBD1	-	TRBV5-1	CASSDRAVSTGELFF	TGCGCCAGCAGCGACAGGGCTGTTAGCACCGGGGAGCTGTTTTTT
TRBJ1-2	TRBD1	-	TRBV3-1/TRBV3-2	CASSHWDRAPGYTF	TGTGCCAGCAGCCATTGGGACAGGGCCCCTGGCTACACCTTC
TRBJ1-1	-	-	TRBV20-1	CSATGFEAFF	TGCAGTGCTACAGGGTTTGAAGCTTTCTTT
TRBJ1-1	TRBD1	-	TRBV6-4	CAPHGQGAITEAFF	TGTGCCCCACACGGACAGGGGGCGATCACTGAAGCTTTCTTT
TRBJ2-3	-	-	TRBV4-1	CASSQSREPPDTQYF	TGCGCCAGCAGCCAATCCCGGGAGCCGCCCGATACGCAGTATTTT
TRBJ2-3	-	-	TRBV2	CASSDGASKMADTQYF	TGTGCCAGCAGTGATGGGGCGTCGAAAATGGCAGATACGCAGTATTTT
TRBJ2-5	TRBD2	-	TRBV28	CASSRGVEETQYF	TGTGCCAGCAGTCGGGGGGTAGAAGAGACCCAGTACTTC
TRBJ1-4	-	-	TRBV6-5	CASSYSTGEKLFF	TGTGCCAGCAGTTACTCGACGGGTGAAAAACTGTTTTTT
TRBJ2-5	-	-	TRBV2	CASSEILGGDGKETQYF	TGTGCCAGCAGTGAAATTCTAGGGGGGGACGGAAAAGAGACCCAGTACTTC
TRBJ2-5	TRBD2	-	TRBV7-8	CANSRLPGGETQYF	TGTGCCAACTCTAGACTGCCGGGGGGAGAGACCCAGTACTTC
TRBJ1-1	TRBD1	-	TRBV3-1/TRBV3-2	CASSQLGQGAFSEAFF	TGTGCCAGCAGCCAACTCGGACAGGGGGCTTTCTCTGAAGCTTTCTTT
TRBJ1-2	-	-	TRBV6-2/TRBV6-3	CASSYIQGNYGYTF	TGTGCCAGCAGTTATATACAGGGAAACTATGGCTACACCTTC
TRBJ1-1	TRBD1	-	TRBV2	CASYRGLNTEAFF	TGTGCCAGCTACAGGGGTTTGAACACTGAAGCTTTCTTT
TRBJ1-2	TRBD1	-	TRBV12-3/TRBV12-4	CASRQGLYGYTF	TGTGCCAGCCGACAGGGACTCTATGGCTACACCTTC
TRBJ1-2	TRBD1	few	TRBV14	CASSLPGTGAYGYTF	TGTGCCAGCAGCCTCCCAGGGACAGGGGCCTATGGCTACACCTTC
TRBJ2-3	TRBD1	few	TRBV7-6	CASSRDRGQGDTQYF	TGTGCCAGCAGCCGCGACAGGGGGCAAGGAGATACGCAGTATTTT
TRBJ1-1	-	-	TRBV6-5	CASRVRAVEAFF	TGTGCCAGCAGGGTCAGGGCCGTTGAAGCTTTCTTT
TRBJ1-2	TRBD1	-	TRBV4-3	CASSPGQRGHYGYTF	TGCGCCAGCAGCCCGGGACAGCGAGGCCACTATGGCTACACCTTC
TRBJ2-7	TRBD1	-	TRBV7-9	CASSPTGDHEQYF	TGTGCCAGCAGCCCCACAGGGGACCACGAGCAGTACTTC
TRBJ2-5	-	-	TRBV7-3	CASSFPIVLQTQYF	TGTGCCAGCAGCTTTCCGATAGTGTTACAGACCCAGTACTTC
TRBJ1-5	-	-	TRBV3-1/TRBV3-2	CASSHGASAQPQHF	TGTGCCAGCAGCCATGGGGCCTCCGCTCAGCCCCAGCATTTT
TRBJ2-7	-	-	TRBV11-2	CVSSSRGEQYF	TGTGTCAGCAGCTCGAGAGGCGAGCAGTACTTC